The 32 T cell receptor beta chains below were found in one sample sequenced in a study of T cells in Graves' hyperthyroidism and ophthalmopathy. From RNA transcripts, TCR beta CDR3 regions were amplified. The HTBI set primed first-round TCR CDR3 RT-PCR. MiXCR, run by TCRdb on the multiplex PCR reads, gives a single entry per CDR3 protein. The sample yields roughly 750,000 distinct CDR3 sequences, 16% seen once. The sequencing sample was made of blood. The receptor set was obtained from a man between 18 and 29 years old with Graves' hyperthyroidism.

This clonotype was seen many times. The gene calls are TRBV20-1 and TRBJ2-3; 9 bases are a match to TRBD2. The trim removed 0 bases at V and 5 bases at J, leaving 9 bases unmatched. Germline V CDR1 and CDR2: DFQATT, SNEGSKA (reference sequence). CDR3 size: 16 residues. This CDR3 is CSARDSSGGSEDTQYF. The CDR3 nucleotides are TGCAGTGCTAGAGATTCGAGCGGGGGGTCCGAAGATACGCAGTATTTT.

This clonotype was seen many times. The chain recombines TRBV20-1 with TRBJ2-3; no clear D gene. The CDR3 extends over 14 amino acids. Germline V gene lookup returns CDR1 DFQATT and CDR2 SNEGSKA (reference sequence). V was clipped by 0 bases and J by 0 bases, with 7 bases between them. For the CDR3, the DNA is TGCAGTGCTAGAGATGTAGCTAGCACAGATACGCAGTATTTT. Protein product: CSARDVASTDTQYF.

DNA of the CDR3: TGTGCCAGCAGCCAATTCGGGAGGGGGAACACCGGGGAGCTGTTTTTT. It encodes CASSQFGRGNTGELFF. The chain carries TRBV3-1 and TRBJ2-2; 8 nucleotides line up with TRBD2. The CDR3 length is 16 residues. Trimming removed 2 bases from V and 1 base from J; junction bases left unmatched: 3. Germline V gene data show CDR1 as LGHDT and CDR2 as YNNKEL (reference sequence).

Ten or more counts support this clonotype. V is TRBV20-1 and J is TRBJ1-1; the match to TRBD1 covers 7 bases. CDR3 length equals 13 residues. The V gene's germline CDR1 is DFQATT and CDR2 SNEGSKA (reference sequence). V shed 5 bases, J shed 1 base, and the junction held 4 bases outside the gene matches. The CDR3 region is CSALGTENTEAFF. CDR3 nucleotide sequence: TGCAGTGCTCTAGGGACAGAGAACACTGAAGCTTTCTTT.

Many counts were recorded for this clonotype. The J gene is TRBJ2-1, the V gene TRBV24-1; 8 nucleotides match TRBD2. CDR3 length equals 14 residues. Germline assignment: CDR1 KGHDR and CDR2 SFDVKD. V shed 5 bases, J shed 4 bases, and the junction held 3 bases outside the gene matches. CDR3 bases: TGTGCCACCAGTGTCGCGGGAGGTTACAATGAGCAGTTCTTC. Protein product: CATSVAGGYNEQFF.

Many counts were recorded for this clonotype. This chain uses TRBV6-1 with TRBJ1-1; 7 bases are shared with TRBD1. Germline CDR1 is MNHNS and CDR2 is SASEGT. The CDR3 runs 14 residues. After removal of 8 bases from V and 5 bases from J, the junction contained 11 bases not matched to a gene. The CDR3 nucleotides read TGTGCCAGCTCCAGGGGGGCTAGGGATACTGAAGCTTTCTTT. Protein product: CASSRGARDTEAFF.

This clonotype was detected a few times. This chain joins TRBV7-9 and TRBJ2-7; D may be TRBD1 (5 bases). V was trimmed by 0 bases and J by 2 bases, leaving 11 bases between them. This CDR3 has 15 amino acids. Looked up from germline, CDR1 is SEHNR and CDR2 is FQNEAQ (reference sequence). CDR3 protein: CASSLARDRPYEQYF. The CDR3 nucleotides are TGTGCCAGCAGCTTAGCCCGAGACAGACCCTACGAGCAGTACTTC.

This clonotype was detected ten times or more. This rearrangement joins TRBV3-1 to TRBJ2-1; D not resolved. This CDR3 spans 13 amino acids. V lost 1 base to trimming and J lost 9 bases, with 10 bases between them. Per germline, CDR1 LGHDT and CDR2 YNNKEL (reference sequence). In nucleotides, the CDR3 is TGTGCCAGCAGCCAAGGGCTCTCATCTGAGCAGTTCTTC. Translation gives CASSQGLSSEQFF.

This clonotype showed up many times. The V call is TRBV2, the J call TRBJ1-5, with D possibly being TRBD1 (6 bases). This CDR3 has 17 residues. The germline gives CDR1 SNHLY, CDR2 FYNNEI. V lost 2 bases and J 2 bases, leaving 16 bases between the germline ends. The CDR3 DNA is TGTGCCAGCAGTGAAAATAATCCCGGACAGCGCAATCAGCCCCAGCATTTT. Translating it yields CASSENNPGQRNQPQHF.

This clonotype was counted only a few times. V usage is TRBV7-2 and J usage is TRBJ2-2; no firm D call. Germline CDR1 SGHTA, CDR2 FQGNSA. The CDR3 sequence is 15 residues long. V lost 4 bases and J 4 bases, leaving 13 bases between the germline ends. CDR3 DNA: TGTGCCAGCAGCTACTCTTATATAGGCACCGGGGAGCTGTTTTTT. This codes for CASSYSYIGTGELFF.

This clonotype was observed many times. The chain uses TRBV6-2 or TRBV6-3 and TRBJ1-5; perhaps TRBD1 as D (6 bases). In germline, CDR1 is MNHEY, CDR2 SVGEGT. V was cut by 2 bases and J by 0 bases, with 14 bases left in between. The CDR3 consists of 17 residues. The CDR3, as DNA: TGTGCCAGCAGTTACCAACAGGGAGTGCTTAGCAATCAGCCCCAGCATTTT. Amino acids: CASSYQQGVLSNQPQHF.

Many counts were recorded for this clonotype. The chain employs TRBV12-3 or TRBV12-4 and TRBJ2-7, with 8 bases lining up with TRBD2. Trimming cost V 6 bases and J 4 bases; bases outside gene matches: 8. The CDR3 spans 14 residues. CDR3 in amino acids: CASSPAGGRYEQYF. The CDR3 bases are TGTGCCAGCAGCCCCGCGGGGGGTAGATACGAGCAGTACTTC.

This clonotype showed up just a few times. DNA of the CDR3: TGTGCCAGCAGTTTTGACAGGGCGAACACTGAAGCTTTCTTT. Protein product: CASSFDRANTEAFF. The V call is TRBV27, the J call TRBJ1-1; 7 bases are shared with TRBD1. Per germline, CDR1 MNHEY and CDR2 SMNVEV (reference sequence). V gave up 3 bases and J gave up 1 base; unmatched junction bases: 2. The CDR3 extends over 14 amino acids.

This clonotype has a handful of counts. The genes are TRBV13 and TRBJ2-2; D is perhaps TRBD1 or TRBD2 (5 bases each). CDR3 length: 14 residues. V was clipped by 6 bases and J by 0 bases, with 8 bases between them. In germline, CDR1 is PRHDT, CDR2 FYEKMQ (reference sequence). The CDR3 sequence is CASRRGANTGELFF. The CDR3, as DNA: TGTGCCAGCAGAAGAGGGGCGAACACCGGGGAGCTGTTTTTT.

This clonotype was seen ten or more times. The chain couples TRBV7-2 to TRBJ2-7; D is perhaps TRBD2 (6 bases). Trimming removed 4 bases from V and 2 bases from J, with 12 bases in between. The CDR3 loop spans 14 amino acids. Per the germline V gene, CDR1 is SGHTA and CDR2 is FQGNSA. The DNA for the CDR3 is TGTGCCAGCAGCTGGATCGGGAGTCCCTACGAGCAGTACTTC. This sequence encodes CASSWIGSPYEQYF.

This clonotype appeared a few times. This chain connects TRBV20-1 to TRBJ2-7; no clear D gene. Germline V CDR1 and CDR2: DFQATT, SNEGSKA (reference sequence). V lost 2 bases, J lost 6 bases, and 11 bases lay in between. There are 12 residues in the CDR3. The CDR3 spells CSARPMAGEQYF. The DNA of the CDR3 is TGCAGTGCTAGACCCATGGCCGGCGAGCAGTACTTC.

This clonotype was counted only a few times. This chain joins TRBV4-1 and TRBJ1-6; D not resolved. The CDR3 sequence is 14 residues long. CDR1 is MGHRA, CDR2 YSYEKL, per germline. The ends were cut back, 2 bases at V and 7 bases at J, with 9 bases in the middle. The CDR3 loop is CASSQPRENSPLHF. The CDR3, as DNA: TGCGCCAGCAGCCAACCTAGGGAAAATTCACCCCTCCACTTT.

This clonotype showed up just a few times. The rearrangement links TRBV28 to TRBJ2-5; TRBD2 might be the D (5 bases). V gave up 6 bases and J gave up 7 bases, with 18 bases separating them. Germline V CDR1 and CDR2: MDHEN, SYDVKM. This CDR3 comprises 14 residues. The CDR3 bases are TGTGCCAGCAGCCTGGAATTCCCCAGCGGGACCCAGTACTTC. It codes for CASSLEFPSGTQYF.

J is TRBJ1-3 and V is TRBV28, with TRBD1 matching 9 bases. This CDR3 contains 14 residues. The junction had 1 base not matched to a gene; V was cut back by 5 bases and J by 2 bases. Germline CDR1 is MDHEN and CDR2 is SYDVKM. CDR3 coding DNA: TGTGCCAGCAGTACAGGGGGCCCTGGAAACACCATATATTTT. This gives the protein CASSTGGPGNTIYF. Filled out from reference TRBV28 and TRBJ1-3, the complete variable domain reads DVKVTQSSRYLVKRTGEKVFLECVQDMDHENMFWYRQDPGLGLRLIYFSYDVKMKEKGDIPEGYSVSREKKERFSLILESASTNQTSMYLCASSTGGPGNTIYFGEGSWLTVV.

This clonotype was detected a few times. This chain uses TRBV20-1 with TRBJ2-3; the match to TRBD2 covers 8 bases. The CDR3 consists of 13 residues. Germline CDR1 DFQATT, CDR2 SNEGSKA (reference sequence). V lost 2 bases, J lost 7 bases, and 5 bases stayed unmatched. The CDR3 DNA is TGCAGTGCTAGACCCACTAGCGGAAATACGCAGTATTTT. It translates to CSARPTSGNTQYF.

This clonotype was observed at least ten times. J is TRBJ1-1 and V is TRBV12-5; D is unresolved. V was shortened by 1 base and J by 1 base, with 7 bases between the two germline ends. Germline V gene lookup returns CDR1 LGHNT and CDR2 FRNRAP. CDR3 size: 14 residues. CDR3 protein: CASGLGLGNTEAFF. CDR3 DNA: TGTGCTAGTGGTTTGGGTTTGGGGAACACTGAAGCTTTCTTT.

Regarding this clonotype: A read error may produce the germline difference seen at one junction end. The chain employs TRBV28 and TRBJ2-3, with a possible D match to TRBD1 (6 bases). CDR1 is MDHEN, CDR2 SYDVKM, per germline. The CDR3 runs to 14 residues. For the CDR3, the DNA is TGTGCCAGCAGCCCCCTCACCCGGACAGATATGCAGTATTTT. Residues: CASSPLTRTDMQYF.

This chain links TRBV7-8 with TRBJ1-1; 7 nucleotides align to TRBD1. This CDR3 spans 16 amino acids. Germline-derived CDR1 and CDR2 are SGHVS and FQNEAQ. The V segment lost 5 bases and the J segment 0 bases; nucleotides outside the gene matches: 9. The CDR3 coding sequence is TGTGCCAGCAGCCTAGTGGGACAGCTCATGAACACTGAAGCTTTCTTT. This gives the protein CASSLVGQLMNTEAFF.

The chain uses TRBV7-9 and TRBJ2-1; 10 nucleotides align to TRBD2. V gave up 6 bases and J gave up 5 bases; unmatched junction bases: 13. The CDR3 spans 17 residues. Germline CDR1 and CDR2: SEHNR and FQNEAQ (reference sequence). CDR3 residues: CASSRVGGTSVNNEQFF. CDR3 nucleotide sequence: TGTGCCAGCAGTCGCGTGGGAGGGACTAGCGTTAACAATGAGCAGTTCTTC.

This clonotype has ten or more counts. The chain uses TRBV28 and TRBJ2-5; 7 bases are shared with TRBD2. CDR1 MDHEN and CDR2 SYDVKM come from the germline V gene. This CDR3 region has 15 residues. The V and J ends lost 2 bases and 5 bases, in that order; junction bases with no gene match: 8. The CDR3, as DNA: TGTGCCAGCAGTTTAGCAATGGGAGGGAAGGAGACCCAGTACTTC. This translates into CASSLAMGGKETQYF.

This clonotype occurred a few times. This chain connects TRBV9 to TRBJ2-5; 16 nucleotides line up with TRBD2. V shed 3 bases and J 4 bases; nucleotides not matched to a gene: 9. The CDR3 has 18 residues. CDR1 SGDLS and CDR2 YYNGEE come from the germline V gene. CDR3 residues: CASSGGGLAGGVGETQYF. In DNA form, the CDR3 reads TGTGCCAGCAGCGGTGGGGGACTAGCGGGAGGGGTCGGAGAGACCCAGTACTTC.

This clonotype has at least ten counts. The chain combines TRBV11-3 with TRBJ2-3; D perhaps matches TRBD2 (5 bases). Germline V lookup: CDR1 SGHNT, CDR2 YENEEA. This CDR3 is 13 amino acids long. The V gene lost 4 bases and the J gene lost 5 bases, with 10 bases spanning the gap. This CDR3 reads CASSSEGQDTQYF. Written as DNA, the CDR3 is TGTGCCAGCAGCTCCGAGGGTCAAGATACGCAGTATTTT.

This clonotype was counted between two and nine times. V is TRBV20-1 and J is TRBJ2-5, with D possibly being TRBD1 (5 bases). The germline V and J ends were trimmed by 5 bases and 2 bases, with 15 bases remaining between them. CDR1 is DFQATT, CDR2 SNEGSKA, per germline (reference sequence). The CDR3 contains 14 residues. This chain's CDR3 is CSARRPGNQETQYF. CDR3 DNA: TGCAGTGCTCGCAGACCAGGGAATCAAGAGACCCAGTACTTC.

The CDR3 coding sequence is TGCAGTGCTAGAGAAGCGGGACTAGGCTACGAGCAGTACTTC. This sequence encodes CSAREAGLGYEQYF. The V call is TRBV20-1, the J call TRBJ2-7; 8 positions match TRBD2. Germline trimming cut 0 bases from V and 3 bases from J; bases unmatched to any gene: 4. CDR3 length: 14 amino acids. Per the germline V gene, CDR1 is DFQATT and CDR2 is SNEGSKA (reference sequence).

This clonotype was found a few times. The chain links TRBV19 to TRBJ2-1, with TRBD2 identical over 8 bases. The trim removed 6 bases at V and 4 bases at J, leaving 8 bases unmatched. Germline CDR1 LNHDA, CDR2 SQIVND (reference sequence). CDR3 length equals 15 residues. The CDR3 nucleotides read TGTGCCAGTAGCGTTTGGACTAGCCGATACAATGAGCAGTTCTTC. It codes for CASSVWTSRYNEQFF.

V gene TRBV6-1 combines with J gene TRBJ2-1; 7 nucleotides agree with TRBD2. The V segment lost 5 bases and the J segment 0 bases; nucleotides outside the gene matches: 7. The CDR3 runs 16 residues. Looked up from germline, CDR1 is MNHNS and CDR2 is SASEGT. The CDR3 nucleotides read TGTGCCAGCAGTTACCTCGGCGGGAGCTCCTACAATGAGCAGTTCTTC. This gives the protein CASSYLGGSSYNEQFF.

This clonotype occurred many times. V gene TRBV24-1 combines with J gene TRBJ2-7; 11 bases line up with TRBD2. CDR1 is KGHDR and CDR2 is SFDVKD in the germline V gene. CDR3 length equals 16 residues. Unmatched junction bases numbered 6, after V lost 3 bases and J lost 3 bases. CDR3 sequence: CATSDSGTSGGYEQYF. The CDR3 DNA sequence: TGTGCCACCAGTGATAGTGGGACTAGCGGAGGCTACGAGCAGTACTTC.